This T cell receptor beta chain was sequenced for a study of shared clonotypes between healthy human individuals. As handled by the study authors: Junction-only sequences produced by ImmunoSEQ had no quality scores, so filtering differed. Method: immunoSEQ multiplex PCR; TCRdb's copy keeps in-frame clones and lacks some. The V and J calls and clone size were taken over from that table, and D and trimming were inferred from the DNA. The data show roughly 2.6 million clones, around 90% seen once. The CDR3 extends over 15 amino acids. The germline gives CDR1 WNHNN, CDR2 SYGVQD (reference sequence). V lost 5 bases and J lost 2, with 16 bases in between.

The chain carries TRBV10-1 and TRBJ2-7; possibly TRBD2 for D (5 bases). The TCR comes from a man aged 18 to 35 in good health. The source material was naive CD4+ T cells sorted from blood. Noted subset: CD45RA+ positively selected. Here the CDR3 DNA reads TGCGCCAGCAGTTCAATGCGGACGGGAACCTACGAGCAGTACTTC. Its translation: CASSSMRTGTYEQYF.